This T cell receptor (beta chain) appears in the sequencing data of a study of T cells in Graves' hyperthyroidism and ophthalmopathy. Study findings and constraints: Before onset, by a median of approximately 6.2 months, the model predicted ophthalmopathy.

V was clipped by 5 bases and J by 10 bases, with 11 bases between them. Germline V CDR1 and CDR2: GTSNPN, SVGIG (reference sequence). The CDR3 is 10 residues long. Ten or more counts support this clonotype. The antigen remains undetermined. The diagnoses drew upon clinical symptoms, serum thyroxine and TRAb, thyroid ultrasound and orbital computed tomography. Amplification targeted TCR beta CDR3 regions from RNA transcripts. The HTBI primer set was used in a first-round RT-PCR of the TCR CDR3. TCRdb re-called the multiplex PCR reads with MiXCR, one entry per CDR3 protein. The table has around 350,000 distinct CDR3 sequences, more than 14% seen once; the top ten hold roughly a fifth.

The sample comprised blood. The J gene is TRBJ1-2, the V gene TRBV30; maybe TRBD1 (6 bases). This sequence was found in a woman in her 30s with Graves' ophthalmopathy. CDR3 sequence reads: CAWGGHIYTF. The CDR3 DNA reads as TGTGCCTGGGGGGGACACATCTACACCTTC.